Below, one TCR beta chain is given with its context. At one boundary the junction diverges from the germline segment, which might be a read error. TCRdb's copy holds only in-frame clones and misses some; the assay was immunoSEQ multiplex PCR. This table holds around 92,000 clones, about 83% found once. Germline assignment: CDR1 SGHKS and CDR2 YYEKEE (reference sequence). This CDR3 is built from 11 residues. The record originates from a study of a mutant IDH1 vaccine in newly diagnosed glioma. Time point reported: baseline, week 1 (first vaccination visit). Described treatment: pre-vaccination baseline after standard-of-care therapy.

This specimen consisted of PBMCs, obtained from a glioma patient treated with radiotherapy, temozolomide or both. V usage is TRBV5-5 and J usage is TRBJ2-7, with 10 bases matching TRBD1. The receptor's source is a woman between 45 and 60 years old with glioma. CDR3 in DNA: TGTGCCAGCAGCGGCGACAGGGGGCTTTTTTTC. This encodes CASSGDRGLFF.